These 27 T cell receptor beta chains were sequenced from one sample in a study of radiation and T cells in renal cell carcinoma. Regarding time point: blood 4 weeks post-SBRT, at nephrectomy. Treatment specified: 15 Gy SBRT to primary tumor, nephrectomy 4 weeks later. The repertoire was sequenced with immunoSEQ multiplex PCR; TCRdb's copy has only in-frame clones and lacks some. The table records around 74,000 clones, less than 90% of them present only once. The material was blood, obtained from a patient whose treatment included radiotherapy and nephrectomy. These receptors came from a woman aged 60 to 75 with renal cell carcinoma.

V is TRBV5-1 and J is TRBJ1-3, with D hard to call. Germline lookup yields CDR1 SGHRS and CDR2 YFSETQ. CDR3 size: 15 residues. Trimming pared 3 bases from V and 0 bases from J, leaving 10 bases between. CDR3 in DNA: TGCGCCAGCAGCTCGACGGAGAGCTCTGGAAACACCATATATTTT. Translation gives CASSSTESSGNTIYF.

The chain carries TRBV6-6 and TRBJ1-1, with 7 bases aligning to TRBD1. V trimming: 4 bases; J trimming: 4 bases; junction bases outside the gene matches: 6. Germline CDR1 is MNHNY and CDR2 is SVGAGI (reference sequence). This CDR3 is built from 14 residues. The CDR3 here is CASSSDRVGTEAFF. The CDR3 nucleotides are TGTGCCAGCAGTTCTGACAGGGTGGGCACTGAAGCTTTCTTT.

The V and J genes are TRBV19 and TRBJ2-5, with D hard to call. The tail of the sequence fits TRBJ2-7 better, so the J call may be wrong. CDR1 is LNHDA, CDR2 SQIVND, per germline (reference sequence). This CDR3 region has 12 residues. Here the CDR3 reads CASSGDRYEQYF. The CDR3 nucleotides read TGTGCCAGTAGTGGAGATCGTTACGAGCAGTACTTC.

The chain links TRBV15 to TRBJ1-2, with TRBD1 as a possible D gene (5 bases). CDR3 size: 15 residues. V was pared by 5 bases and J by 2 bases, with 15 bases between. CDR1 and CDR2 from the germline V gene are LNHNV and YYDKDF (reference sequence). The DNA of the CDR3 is TGTGCCACCAGCCCCGGGGGGGGACGGAACTATGGCTACACCTTC. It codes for CATSPGGGRNYGYTF.

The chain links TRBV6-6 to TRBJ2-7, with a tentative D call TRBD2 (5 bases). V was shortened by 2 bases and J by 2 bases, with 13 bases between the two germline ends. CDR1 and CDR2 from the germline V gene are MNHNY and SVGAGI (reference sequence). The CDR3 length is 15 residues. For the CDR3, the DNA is TGTGCCAGCAGTTACAAGGCGACGGGAACCTACGAGCAGTACTTC. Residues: CASSYKATGTYEQYF.

The CDR3 here is CASSQEGGRRNEKLFF. The CDR3 region has the DNA TGCGCCAGCAGCCAAGAAGGCGGACGGCGAAATGAAAAACTGTTTTTT. The rearrangement links TRBV4-1 to TRBJ1-4; D is undetermined. Trimming removed 0 bases at V and 5 bases at J, with 13 bases between. Per the germline V gene, CDR1 is MGHRA and CDR2 is YSYEKL. There are 16 residues in the CDR3.

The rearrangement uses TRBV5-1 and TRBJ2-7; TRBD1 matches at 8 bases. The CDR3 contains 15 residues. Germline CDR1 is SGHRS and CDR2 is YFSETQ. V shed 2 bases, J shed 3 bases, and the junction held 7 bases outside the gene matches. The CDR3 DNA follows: TGCGCCAGCAGCTTAGGACAGGGTATGATCTACGAGCAGTACTTC. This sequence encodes CASSLGQGMIYEQYF.

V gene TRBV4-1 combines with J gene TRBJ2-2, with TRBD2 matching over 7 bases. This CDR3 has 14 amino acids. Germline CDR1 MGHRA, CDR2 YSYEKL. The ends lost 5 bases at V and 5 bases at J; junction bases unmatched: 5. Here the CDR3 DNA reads TGCGCCAGCAGCTTCCGAGCGGGAACCGGGGAGCTGTTTTTT. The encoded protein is CASSFRAGTGELFF.

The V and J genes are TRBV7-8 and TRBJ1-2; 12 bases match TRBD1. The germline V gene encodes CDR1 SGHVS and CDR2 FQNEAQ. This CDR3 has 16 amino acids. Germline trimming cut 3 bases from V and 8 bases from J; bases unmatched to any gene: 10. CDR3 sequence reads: CASSLSAGQGAMGYTF. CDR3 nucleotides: TGTGCCAGCAGCTTGAGCGCGGGACAGGGGGCTATGGGCTACACCTTC.

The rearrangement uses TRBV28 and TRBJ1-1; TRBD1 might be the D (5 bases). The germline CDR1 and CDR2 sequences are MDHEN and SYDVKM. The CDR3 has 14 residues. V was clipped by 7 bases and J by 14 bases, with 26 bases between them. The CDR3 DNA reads TGTGCCAGCACCCTGAACGGGGGGTTTGCCCCAGTGTTCTTT. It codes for CASTLNGGFAPVFF.

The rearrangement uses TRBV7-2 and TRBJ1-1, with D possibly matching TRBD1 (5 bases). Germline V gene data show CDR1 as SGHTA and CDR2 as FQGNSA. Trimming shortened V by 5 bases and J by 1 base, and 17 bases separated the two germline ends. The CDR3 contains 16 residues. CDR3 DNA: TGTGCCAGCAGCAGTGGTGGGGCGGCCCCGAACACTGAAGCTTTCTTT. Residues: CASSSGGAAPNTEAFF.

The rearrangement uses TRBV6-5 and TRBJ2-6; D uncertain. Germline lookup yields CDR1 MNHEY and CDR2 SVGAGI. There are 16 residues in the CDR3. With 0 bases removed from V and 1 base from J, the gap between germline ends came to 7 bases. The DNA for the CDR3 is TGTGCCAGCAGTTACTCGAGAGCTTCTGGGGCCAACGTCCTGACTTTC. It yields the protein CASSYSRASGANVLTF.

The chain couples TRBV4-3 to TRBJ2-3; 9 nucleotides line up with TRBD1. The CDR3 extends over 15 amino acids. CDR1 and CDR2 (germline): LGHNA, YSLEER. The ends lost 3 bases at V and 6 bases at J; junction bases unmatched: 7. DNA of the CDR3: TGCGCCAGCAGCCACCCACAGGGGGCGCGGGATACGCAGTATTTT. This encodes CASSHPQGARDTQYF.

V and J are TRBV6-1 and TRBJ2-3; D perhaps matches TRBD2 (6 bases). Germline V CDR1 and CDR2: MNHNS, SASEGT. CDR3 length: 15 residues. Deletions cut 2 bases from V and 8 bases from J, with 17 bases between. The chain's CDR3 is CASSERGLSRGTQYF. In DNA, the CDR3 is TGTGCCAGCAGTGAAAGGGGACTCTCCCGAGGTACGCAGTATTTT.

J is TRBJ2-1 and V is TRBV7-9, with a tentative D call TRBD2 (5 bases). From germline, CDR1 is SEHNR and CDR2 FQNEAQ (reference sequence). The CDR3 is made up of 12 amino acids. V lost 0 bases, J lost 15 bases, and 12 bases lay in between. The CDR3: CASSLAPGIRFF. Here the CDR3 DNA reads TGTGCCAGCAGCTTAGCGCCGGGAATCCGGTTCTTC.

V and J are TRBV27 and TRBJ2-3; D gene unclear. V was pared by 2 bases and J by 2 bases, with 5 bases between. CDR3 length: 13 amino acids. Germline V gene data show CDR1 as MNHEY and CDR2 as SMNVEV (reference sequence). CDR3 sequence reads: CASSLQYTDTQYF. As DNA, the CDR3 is TGTGCCAGCAGTTTACAGTACACAGATACGCAGTATTTT.

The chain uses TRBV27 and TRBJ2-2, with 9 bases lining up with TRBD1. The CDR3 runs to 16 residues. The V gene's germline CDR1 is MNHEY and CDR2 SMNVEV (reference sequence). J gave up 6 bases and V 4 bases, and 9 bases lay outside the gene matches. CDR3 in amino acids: CASSSHRGRESGELFF. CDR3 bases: TGTGCCAGCAGTTCGCACAGGGGGCGCGAGTCCGGGGAGCTGTTTTTT.

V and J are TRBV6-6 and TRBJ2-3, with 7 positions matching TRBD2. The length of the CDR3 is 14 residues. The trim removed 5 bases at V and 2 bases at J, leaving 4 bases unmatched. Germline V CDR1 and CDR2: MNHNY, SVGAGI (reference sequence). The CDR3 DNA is TGTGCCAGCAGTCGAGGGAGGGCCACAGATACGCAGTATTTT. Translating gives CASSRGRATDTQYF.

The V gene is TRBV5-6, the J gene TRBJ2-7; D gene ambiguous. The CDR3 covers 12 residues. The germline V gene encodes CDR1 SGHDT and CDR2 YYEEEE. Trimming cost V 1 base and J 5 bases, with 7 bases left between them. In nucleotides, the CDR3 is TGTGCCAGCAGCTTGTCGTATCACGAGCAGTACTTC. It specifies CASSLSYHEQYF.

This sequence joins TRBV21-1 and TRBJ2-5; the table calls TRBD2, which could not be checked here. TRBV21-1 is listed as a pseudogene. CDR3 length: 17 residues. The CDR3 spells CASSLQSGRGGPETQYF. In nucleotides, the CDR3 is TGTGCCAGCAGCCTCCAGAGCGGACGGGGGGGCCCAGAGACCCAGTACTTC.

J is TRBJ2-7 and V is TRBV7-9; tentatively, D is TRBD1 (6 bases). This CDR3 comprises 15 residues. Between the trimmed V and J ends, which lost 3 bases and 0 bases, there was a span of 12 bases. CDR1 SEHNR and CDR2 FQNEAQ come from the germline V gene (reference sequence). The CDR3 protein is CASSLGQSISYEQYF. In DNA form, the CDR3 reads TGTGCCAGCAGCTTGGGACAATCTATCTCCTACGAGCAGTACTTC.

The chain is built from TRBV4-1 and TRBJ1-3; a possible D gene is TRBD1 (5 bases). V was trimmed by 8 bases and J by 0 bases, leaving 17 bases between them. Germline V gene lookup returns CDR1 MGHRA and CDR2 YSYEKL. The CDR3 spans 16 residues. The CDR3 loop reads CASGLTAGNSGNTIYF. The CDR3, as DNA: TGCGCCAGCGGCCTGACAGCGGGCAACTCTGGAAACACCATATATTTT.

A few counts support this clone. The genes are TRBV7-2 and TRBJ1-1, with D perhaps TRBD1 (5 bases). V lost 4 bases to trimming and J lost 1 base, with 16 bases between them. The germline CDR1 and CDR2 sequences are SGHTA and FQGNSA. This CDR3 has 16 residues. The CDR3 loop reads CASSYRWARRNTEAFF. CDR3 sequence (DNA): TGTGCCAGCAGCTACAGGTGGGCTCGAAGGAACACTGAAGCTTTCTTT.

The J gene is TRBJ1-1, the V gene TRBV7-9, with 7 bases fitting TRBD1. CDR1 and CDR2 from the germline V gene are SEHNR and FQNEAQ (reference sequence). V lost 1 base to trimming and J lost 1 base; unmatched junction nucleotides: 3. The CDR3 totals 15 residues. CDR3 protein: CASSLVDRRNTEAFF. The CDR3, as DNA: TGTGCCAGCAGCTTAGTGGACAGGAGGAACACTGAAGCTTTCTTT. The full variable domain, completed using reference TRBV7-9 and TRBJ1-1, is DTGVSQNPRHKITKRGQNVTFRCDPISEHNRLYWYRQTLGQGPEFLTYFQNEAQLEKSRLLSDRFSAERPKGSFSTLEIQRTEQGDSAMYLCASSLVDRRNTEAFFGQGTRLTVV.

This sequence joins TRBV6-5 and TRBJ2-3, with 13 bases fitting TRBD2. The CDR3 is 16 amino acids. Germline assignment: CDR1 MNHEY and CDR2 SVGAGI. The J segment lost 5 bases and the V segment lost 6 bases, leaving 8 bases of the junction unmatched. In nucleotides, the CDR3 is TGTGCCAGCAGCTACACTAGCGGGGGGGCCGTAGATACGCAGTATTTT. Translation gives CASSYTSGGAVDTQYF.

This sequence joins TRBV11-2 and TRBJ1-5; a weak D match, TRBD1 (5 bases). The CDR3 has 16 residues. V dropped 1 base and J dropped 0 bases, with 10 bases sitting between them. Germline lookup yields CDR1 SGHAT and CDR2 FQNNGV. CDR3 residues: CASSLGAGISNQPQHF. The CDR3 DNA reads TGTGCCAGCAGCTTAGGGGCAGGGATTAGCAATCAGCCCCAGCATTTT.

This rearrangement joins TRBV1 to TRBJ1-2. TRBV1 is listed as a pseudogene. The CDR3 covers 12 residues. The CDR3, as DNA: TGCACCAGCAGGCGAAAGACCTATGGCTACACCTTC. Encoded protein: CTSRRKTYGYTF.